The sequence of this TCR beta chain was determined in a study of shared clonotypes between healthy human individuals. The method was immunoSEQ multiplex PCR; TCRdb's version includes in-frame clones alone and lacks a portion of them. The sample has 2 million to 3 million clones; approximately 93% are singletons. The study, taken as a whole, reports: Only blood samples were collected, and tissue repertoires likely differ.

In the case of this clone: The antigen remains unidentified.

The CDR3 sequence is 13 residues long. Germline V gene lookup returns CDR1 SNHLY and CDR2 FYNNEI. Trimming left V 7 bases short and J 6 bases short, with 13 bases between. This sequence joins TRBV2 and TRBJ2-1; no clear D gene. What was sequenced was naive CD4+ T cells from PBMCs. Subset: CD45RA+ positively selected. This clonotype was obtained from a man between 18 and 35 years old in good health. Some clones in this sample may be carry-over from other donors' samples. The CDR3 coding sequence is TGTGCCAGCATGGGCCCCTCGGGCAATGAGCAGTTCTTC. Amino acid sequence: CASMGPSGNEQFF.